These 27 T cell receptor beta chains share one sample of origin, sequenced in a study of CD8 T cells in ankylosing spondylitis. Study-level findings and limits: The study identified a TCR beta motif of several highly homologous variants that appeared characteristic of ankylosing spondylitis blood.

The antigens for these receptors are not known. TCRdb analysed the 5' RACE reads with MiXCR anew, one entry per CDR3 protein. This table holds approximately 400,000 distinct CDR3 sequences, 17% found once. The sample comprised blood, either unsorted or a sorted T cell fraction (not recorded which). These receptors were taken from a male donor with ankylosing spondylitis.

This clonotype occurred a few times. The chain links TRBV20-1 to TRBJ1-5; no reliable D call. V lost 0 bases and J 6 bases, leaving 9 bases between the germline ends. Germline CDR1 is DFQATT and CDR2 is SNEGSKA (reference sequence). This CDR3 is 13 amino acids long. The CDR3 DNA is TGCAGTGCTAGAGATGGTCAAGTTCAGCCCCAGCATTTT. Translated, it gives CSARDGQVQPQHF.

This clonotype was counted a few times. The rearrangement joins TRBV6-5 to TRBJ1-2, with 9 bases fitting TRBD1. With 8 bases clipped from V and 7 bases from J, the junction kept 5 bases outside the gene matches. This CDR3 is 12 amino acids long. Germline-derived CDR1 and CDR2 are MNHEY and SVGAGI. The CDR3 loop reads CASGQGFSGYTF. The CDR3 nucleotides read TGTGCCAGCGGACAGGGGTTTAGTGGCTACACCTTC.

The chain is built from TRBV30 and TRBJ2-7; 7 bases align to TRBD1. The CDR3 length is 16 residues. V gave up 1 base and J gave up 5 bases; unmatched junction bases: 14. Germline CDR1 GTSNPN, CDR2 SVGIG (reference sequence). As DNA, the CDR3 is TGTGCCTGGAGTGCCGACCGGACAGGCCTCTACAACGAGCAGTACTTC. Its protein product is CAWSADRTGLYNEQYF.

This clonotype showed up just a few times. V and J are TRBV10-3 and TRBJ1-1; D not resolved. Germline values: CDR1 ENHRY, CDR2 SYGVKD. V dropped 0 bases and J dropped 0 bases, with 11 bases sitting between them. This CDR3 is built from 16 residues. The CDR3 spells CAISESAGIMNTEAFF. In nucleotides, the CDR3 is TGTGCCATCAGTGAGTCGGCCGGAATAATGAACACTGAAGCTTTCTTT.

The chain uses TRBV5-1 and TRBJ2-7; weak D call: TRBD1 (6 bases). With 5 bases removed from V and 1 base from J, the gap between germline ends came to 16 bases. Germline values: CDR1 SGHRS, CDR2 YFSETQ. The CDR3 sequence is 15 residues long. The CDR3 region is CASSWGDRNSYEQYF. The CDR3 bases are TGCGCCAGCAGTTGGGGCGACAGGAATTCCTACGAGCAGTACTTC.

This clonotype was seen a handful of times. The chain couples TRBV29-1 to TRBJ1-5; D unresolved. From germline, CDR1 is SQVTM and CDR2 ANQGSEA. The CDR3 spans 13 residues. V shed 4 bases and J shed 0 bases, with 7 bases lying between them. The chain's CDR3 is CSVGSNSNQPQHF. CDR3 nucleotides: TGCAGCGTTGGCTCCAATAGCAATCAGCCCCAGCATTTT.

This clonotype turned up a few times. This chain joins TRBV28 and TRBJ1-6, with 7 positions matching TRBD1. The germline gives CDR1 MDHEN, CDR2 SYDVKM. The length of the CDR3 is 14 residues. V dropped 3 bases and J dropped 7; count of bases not matched to a gene: 3. CDR3 nucleotide sequence: TGTGCCAGCAGTTTGGCAGGGGGAAATTCACCCCTCCACTTT. Translating it yields CASSLAGGNSPLHF.

A few counts support this clonotype. The V gene is TRBV9, the J gene TRBJ2-5; D unresolved. In germline, CDR1 is SGDLS, CDR2 YYNGEE. This CDR3 contains 15 residues. Trimming stripped 1 base from V and 1 base from J, with 11 bases between. This chain's CDR3 is CASSVLGTIQETQYF. The CDR3 DNA follows: TGTGCCAGCAGCGTATTAGGTACGATCCAAGAGACCCAGTACTTC.

The V and J genes are TRBV9 and TRBJ1-1; D gene ambiguous. The CDR3 consists of 14 residues. Trimming left V 0 bases short and J 5 bases short, with 11 bases between. Germline loops: CDR1 SGDLS, CDR2 YYNGEE. The CDR3 DNA sequence: TGTGCCAGCAGCGTAGTCGAAATAGTGACTGAAGCTTTCTTT. Translated: CASSVVEIVTEAFF.

The rearrangement joins TRBV3-1 to TRBJ1-2; D is undetermined. CDR1 is LGHDT and CDR2 is YNNKEL in the germline V gene (reference sequence). The CDR3 contains 13 residues. The V gene lost 0 bases and the J gene lost 2 bases, with 4 bases spanning the gap. The DNA for the CDR3 is TGTGCCAGCAGCCAAGAGGGAAACTATGGCTACACCTTC. This codes for CASSQEGNYGYTF. Based on the CDR3 plus reference TRBV3-1 and TRBJ1-2, the full variable domain is DTAVSQTPKYLVTQMGNDKSIKCEQNLGHDTMYWYKQDSKKFLKIMFSYNNKELIINETVPNRFSPKSPDKAHLNLHINSLELGDSAVYFCASSQEGNYGYTFGSGTRLTVV.

This clonotype has more than one count but fewer than ten. V gene TRBV4-1 combines with J gene TRBJ2-1; TRBD1 aligns across 8 bases. After removal of 2 bases from V and 7 bases from J, the junction contained 10 bases not matched to a gene. Germline V CDR1 and CDR2: MGHRA, YSYEKL. The length of the CDR3 is 16 residues. The CDR3 loop reads CASSQKSGQGLNEQFF. The CDR3 coding sequence is TGCGCCAGCAGCCAAAAATCTGGACAGGGATTAAATGAGCAGTTCTTC.

The table lists this clonotype with many counts. The gene calls are TRBV5-1 and TRBJ1-6; possibly TRBD1 for D (6 bases). Per germline, CDR1 SGHRS and CDR2 YFSETQ. CDR3 size: 14 residues. V was cut by 2 bases and J by 8 bases, with 11 bases left in between. In DNA form, the CDR3 reads TGCGCCAGCAGCTTAGGCAACAGGGATTCACCCCTCCACTTT. Encoded protein: CASSLGNRDSPLHF.

This clonotype was seen only a few times. This sequence joins TRBV9 and TRBJ2-1; tentatively, D is TRBD2 (5 bases). From germline, CDR1 is SGDLS and CDR2 YYNGEE. The CDR3 length is 15 residues. Deletions cut 4 bases from V and 0 bases from J, with 11 bases between. The CDR3 DNA sequence: TGTGCCAGCAGCTTCGCCGGGGACTCCTACAATGAGCAGTTCTTC. Its protein product is CASSFAGDSYNEQFF.

This clonotype was seen more than once but under ten times. The J gene is TRBJ1-1, the V gene TRBV7-8; maybe TRBD1 (5 bases). Germline CDR1 is SGHVS and CDR2 is FQNEAQ. With 4 bases removed from V and 4 bases from J, the gap between germline ends came to 16 bases. This CDR3 comprises 15 residues. This CDR3 is CASSSMTERSTEAFF. The CDR3 DNA is TGTGCCAGCAGCTCCATGACAGAGAGGAGCACTGAAGCTTTCTTT.

V usage is TRBV4-1 and J usage is TRBJ2-7; D gene ambiguous. The CDR3 length is 14 residues. CDR1 is MGHRA, CDR2 YSYEKL, per germline. The germline V and J ends were trimmed by 0 bases and 3 bases, with 9 bases remaining between them. CDR3 amino acids: CASSQDKGSYEQYF. The CDR3, as DNA: TGCGCCAGCAGCCAAGATAAAGGCAGCTACGAGCAGTACTTC.

This clonotype showed up just a few times. The CDR3 DNA sequence: TGCGCCAGCATGCAGGGGTTGGACACTGAAGCTTTCTTT. Amino acid sequence: CASMQGLDTEAFF. The chain uses TRBV5-1 and TRBJ1-1, with TRBD1 as a possible D gene (6 bases). The CDR3 runs 13 residues. V lost 6 bases and J 3 bases, leaving 12 bases between the germline ends. Germline V CDR1 and CDR2: SGHRS, YFSETQ.

The chain joins TRBV24-1 to TRBJ2-5, with D perhaps being TRBD1 or TRBD2 (5 bases each). This CDR3 contains 12 residues. Per germline, CDR1 KGHDR and CDR2 SFDVKD. The V end was cut by 6 bases, the J end by 7 bases, with 11 bases between. This chain's CDR3 is CATSSPGGTQYF. For the CDR3, the DNA is TGTGCCACCAGTTCCCCTGGGGGGACCCAGTACTTC.

This chain joins TRBV28 and TRBJ2-3; no definite D call. Trimming shortened V by 2 bases and J by 5 bases, and 14 bases separated the two germline ends. The CDR3 sequence is 15 residues long. CDR1 and CDR2 (germline): MDHEN, SYDVKM. The CDR3 DNA is TGTGCCAGCAGTTTACGGGCGGAACTGAGAGATACGCAGTATTTT. Amino acid sequence: CASSLRAELRDTQYF. The whole variable domain, remainder taken from reference TRBV28 and TRBJ2-3, is DVKVTQSSRYLVKRTGEKVFLECVQDMDHENMFWYRQDPGLGLRLIYFSYDVKMKEKGDIPEGYSVSREKKERFSLILESASTNQTSMYLCASSLRAELRDTQYFGPGTRLTVL.

This clonotype has only a few counts. Here the CDR3 reads CASSPTSVPLYEQYF. In DNA, the CDR3 is TGTGCCAGCAGCCCAACCAGTGTCCCCCTTTACGAGCAGTACTTC. The chain links TRBV7-3 to TRBJ2-7, with D unclear. Germline values: CDR1 SGHTA, CDR2 FQGTGA. This CDR3 region has 15 residues. Trimming took off 5 bases at V and 4 bases at J, with 18 bases between the two ends.

The table lists this clonotype with a few counts. The chain couples TRBV7-3 to TRBJ2-7; D unresolved. V dropped 5 bases and J dropped 0 bases, with 20 bases sitting between them. From germline, CDR1 is SGHTA and CDR2 FQGTGA. This CDR3 has 17 amino acids. CDR3 nucleotide sequence: TGTGCCAGCAGCGCAGAACTCTGGACCGTAAGCTCCTACGAGCAGTACTTC. It yields the protein CASSAELWTVSSYEQYF.

This clonotype was detected many times. The chain links TRBV20-1 to TRBJ2-2, with 14 bases fitting TRBD2. CDR1 is DFQATT, CDR2 SNEGSKA, per germline (reference sequence). The CDR3 is 15 residues long. The junction had 3 bases not matched to a gene; V was cut back by 6 bases and J by 3 bases. CDR3 region: CSARTSGGYTGELFF. In DNA, the CDR3 is TGCAGTGCAAGGACTAGCGGGGGGTACACCGGGGAGCTGTTTTTT.

This clonotype occurred many times. V gene TRBV6-5 combines with J gene TRBJ2-2; D not certain. V lost 2 bases, J lost 4 bases, and 11 bases lay in between. Per the germline V gene, CDR1 is MNHEY and CDR2 is SVGAGI. The CDR3 covers 15 residues. DNA of the CDR3: TGTGCCAGCAGTTACATGGGTCGGGTCACCGGGGAGCTGTTTTTT. Translating gives CASSYMGRVTGELFF.

The rearrangement links TRBV5-1 to TRBJ1-2, with 9 bases that match TRBD1. The V gene's germline CDR1 is SGHRS and CDR2 YFSETQ. This CDR3 has 13 amino acids. Trimming took 6 bases from V and 12 from J; bases not matched to a gene: 12. CDR3 nucleotides: TGCGCCAGCAACACAGGGGGCGAAGATGGACACACCTTC. Its translation is CASNTGGEDGHTF.

This clonotype was observed a few times. J is TRBJ2-4 and V is TRBV7-3; D is uncertain. Trimming took off 7 bases at V and 0 bases at J, with 13 bases between the two ends. This CDR3 is 15 amino acids long. The V gene's germline CDR1 is SGHTA and CDR2 FQGTGA. CDR3 nucleotide sequence: TGTGCCAGCAACAACGCTACTCTAGCCAAAAACATTCAGTACTTC. This gives the protein CASNNATLAKNIQYF.

V usage is TRBV14 and J usage is TRBJ2-7, with D possibly TRBD2 on 6 matching bases. V lost 0 bases and J 4 bases, leaving 16 bases between the germline ends. Germline V gene data show CDR1 as SGHDN and CDR2 as FVKESK. This CDR3 is built from 16 residues. CDR3 sequence reads: CASSQDRSGLRYEQYF. The CDR3 DNA reads as TGTGCCAGCAGCCAAGATAGGTCCGGACTACGATACGAGCAGTACTTC.

This chain connects TRBV4-2 to TRBJ2-7; D is uncertain. The CDR3 is 14 amino acids. CDR1 LGHNA and CDR2 YNFKEQ come from the germline V gene. V lost 0 bases and J lost 3, with 9 bases in between. DNA for the CDR3: TGTGCCAGCAGCCAAGAGGGTTTGCGCTACGAGCAGTACTTC. Protein: CASSQEGLRYEQYF.

This chain connects TRBV20-1 to TRBJ1-1; no reliable D call. In germline, CDR1 is DFQATT, CDR2 SNEGSKA (reference sequence). This CDR3 region has 18 residues. The germline V and J ends were trimmed by 5 bases and 0 bases, with 25 bases remaining between them. In nucleotides, the CDR3 is TGCAGTGCTCCGGCCCAACATCCGCAAATCTCCATGAACACTGAAGCTTTCTTT. The encoded protein is CSAPAQHPQISMNTEAFF.